Given below is one TCR beta chain in context. Repertoires were generated with immunoSEQ multiplex PCR, while TCRdb's copy carries only in-frame clones and drops some. The sample has about 32,000 clones, roughly 84% seen once; the top ten hold approximately 20%. This specimen comes from a study of OX40 agonist ivuxolimab in advanced cancers. V lost 2 bases, J lost 2 bases, and 13 bases lay in between. The germline gives CDR1 MNHEY, CDR2 SVGAGI. This CDR3 is built from 15 residues. This TCR was recovered from an adult with an advanced solid tumor such as melanoma, head and neck, liver or kidney cancer. Sample: CD4+ or CD8+ T cells sorted from blood, taken in a trial of the OX40 agonist ivuxolimab. This chain connects TRBV6-5 to TRBJ2-7, with D unclear. The CDR3 here is CASSYGSRRPYEQYF. CDR3 sequence (DNA): TGTGCCAGCAGTTACGGATCTCGCAGACCCTACGAGCAGTACTTC.